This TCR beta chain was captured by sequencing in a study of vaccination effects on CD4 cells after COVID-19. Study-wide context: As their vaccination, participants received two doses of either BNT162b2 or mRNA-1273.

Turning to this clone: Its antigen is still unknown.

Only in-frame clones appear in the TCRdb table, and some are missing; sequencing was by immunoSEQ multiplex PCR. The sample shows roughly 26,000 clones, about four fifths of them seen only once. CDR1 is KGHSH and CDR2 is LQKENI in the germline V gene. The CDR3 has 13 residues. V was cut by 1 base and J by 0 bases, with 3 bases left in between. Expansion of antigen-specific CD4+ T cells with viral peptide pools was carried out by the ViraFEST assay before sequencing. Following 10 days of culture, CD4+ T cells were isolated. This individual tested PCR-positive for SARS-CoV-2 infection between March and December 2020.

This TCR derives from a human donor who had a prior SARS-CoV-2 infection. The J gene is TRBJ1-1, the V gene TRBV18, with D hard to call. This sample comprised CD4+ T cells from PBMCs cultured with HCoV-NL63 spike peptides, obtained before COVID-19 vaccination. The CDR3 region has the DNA TGTGCCAGCTCACCACGCCTGAACACTGAAGCTTTCTTT. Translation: CASSPRLNTEAFF.